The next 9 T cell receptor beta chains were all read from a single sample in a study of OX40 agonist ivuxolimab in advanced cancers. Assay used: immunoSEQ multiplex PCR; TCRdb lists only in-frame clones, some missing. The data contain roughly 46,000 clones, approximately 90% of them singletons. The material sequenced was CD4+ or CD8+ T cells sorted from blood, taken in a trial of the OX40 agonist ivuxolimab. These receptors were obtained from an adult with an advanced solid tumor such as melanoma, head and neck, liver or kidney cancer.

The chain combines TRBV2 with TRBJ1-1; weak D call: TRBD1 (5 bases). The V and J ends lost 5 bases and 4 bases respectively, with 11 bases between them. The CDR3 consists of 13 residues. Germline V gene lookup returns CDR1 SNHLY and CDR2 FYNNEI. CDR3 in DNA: TGTGCCAGCAGTCGGACCCAGGGCACTGAAGCTTTCTTT. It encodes CASSRTQGTEAFF.

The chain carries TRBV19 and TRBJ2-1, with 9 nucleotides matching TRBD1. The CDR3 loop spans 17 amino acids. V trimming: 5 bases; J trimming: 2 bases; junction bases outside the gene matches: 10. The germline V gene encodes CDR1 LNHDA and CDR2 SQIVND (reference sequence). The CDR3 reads CASSVVPGQGAYNEQFF. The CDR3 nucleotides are TGTGCCAGTAGTGTAGTTCCGGGACAGGGAGCCTACAATGAGCAGTTCTTC.

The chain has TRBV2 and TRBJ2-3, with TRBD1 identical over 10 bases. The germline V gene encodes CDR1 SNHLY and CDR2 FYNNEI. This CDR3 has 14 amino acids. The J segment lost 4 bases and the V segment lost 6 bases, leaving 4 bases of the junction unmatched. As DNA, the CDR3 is TGTGCCAGCAGGGAGGGGACAGGGGCAGATACGCAGTATTTT. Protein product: CASREGTGADTQYF.

The CDR3, as DNA: TGCGCCAGCAGCTTGGGGCCCCTCCCTAGCGGGCTCCTCGACGAGCAGTACTTC. Its protein is CASSLGPLPSGLLDEQYF. The chain joins TRBV5-1 to TRBJ2-7, with 8 bases aligning to TRBD2. V shed 0 bases and J 5 bases; nucleotides not matched to a gene: 16. The CDR3 covers 18 residues. Per germline, CDR1 SGHRS and CDR2 YFSETQ. Combining the CDR3 with reference TRBV5-1 and TRBJ2-7 gives the whole variable domain KAGVTQTPRYLIKTRGQQVTLSCSPISGHRSVSWYQQTPGQGLQFLFEYFSETQRNKGNFPGRFSGRQFSNSRSEMNVSTLELGDSALYLCASSLGPLPSGLLDEQYFGPGTRLTVT.

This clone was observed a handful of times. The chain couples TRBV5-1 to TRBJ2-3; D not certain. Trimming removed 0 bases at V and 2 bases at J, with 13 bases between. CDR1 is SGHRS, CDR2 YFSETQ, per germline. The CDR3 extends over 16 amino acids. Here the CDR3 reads CASSLGDQLLTDTQYF. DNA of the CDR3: TGCGCCAGCAGCTTGGGTGATCAGCTTCTCACAGATACGCAGTATTTT.

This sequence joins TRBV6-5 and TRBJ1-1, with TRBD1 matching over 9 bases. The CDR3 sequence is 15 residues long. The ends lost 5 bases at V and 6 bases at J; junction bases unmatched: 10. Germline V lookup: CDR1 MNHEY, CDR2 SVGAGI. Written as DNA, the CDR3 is TGTGCCAGCAGTAGAGCGACAGGGGGTTTGGCTGAAGCTTTCTTT. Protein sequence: CASSRATGGLAEAFF.

CDR3 region: CASSNSGGAPDTQYF. CDR3 DNA sequence: TGTGCCAGCAGTAATAGCGGAGGGGCCCCAGATACGCAGTATTTT. The rearrangement uses TRBV27 and TRBJ2-3; maybe TRBD2 (6 bases). Germline CDR1 is MNHEY and CDR2 is SMNVEV (reference sequence). This CDR3 has 15 residues. V lost 5 bases and J lost 4, with 16 bases in between.

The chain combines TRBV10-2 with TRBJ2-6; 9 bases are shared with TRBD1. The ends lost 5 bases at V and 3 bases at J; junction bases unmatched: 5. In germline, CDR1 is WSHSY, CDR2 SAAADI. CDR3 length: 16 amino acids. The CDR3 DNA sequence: TGCGCCAGCAGTCAACAGGGGGCAGGTGGGGCCAACGTCCTGACTTTC. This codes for CASSQQGAGGANVLTF.

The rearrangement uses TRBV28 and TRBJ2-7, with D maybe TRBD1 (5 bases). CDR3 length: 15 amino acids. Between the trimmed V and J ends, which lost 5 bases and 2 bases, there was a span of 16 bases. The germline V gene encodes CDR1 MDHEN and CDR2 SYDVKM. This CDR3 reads CASSAPTRAPYEQYF. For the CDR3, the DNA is TGTGCCAGCAGTGCCCCCACCAGGGCCCCCTACGAGCAGTACTTC.